These 23 T cell receptor beta chains share one sample of origin, sequenced in a study of post-analysis software for immune sequencing data. Study-level points and caveats: The study found TRBV5-6, TRBV5-1 and TRBV20-1 among about five TRBV segments more frequent in patients than controls.

Each TCR beta cDNA library carried unique molecular identifiers. TCRdb independently ran MiXCR on the PCR reads; one entry per CDR3 protein. The sample yields about 570,000 distinct CDR3 sequences, around 34% seen once. No antigen has been identified for these receptors. The material sequenced was blood. These receptors all stem from a girl between 2 and 17 years old with multiple sclerosis.

This clonotype showed up just a few times. The chain combines TRBV12-3 or TRBV12-4 with TRBJ2-1; either TRBD1 or TRBD2 may fit D (5 bases each). CDR3 length: 17 residues. The V end was cut by 6 bases, the J end by 7 bases, with 25 bases between. The DNA for the CDR3 is TGTGCCAGCAGCCCCAATTTTTTCGGGGCGGGTAGAAATGAGCAGTTCTTC. As protein: CASSPNFFGAGRNEQFF.

In its sample, this clonotype was seen a few times. The chain joins TRBV4-2 to TRBJ1-2; D ambiguous. Trimming took off 4 bases at V and 5 bases at J, with 17 bases between the two ends. This CDR3 spans 15 amino acids. Germline V gene sequence: CDR1 LGHNA, CDR2 YNFKEQ. This chain's CDR3 is CASSPAPGNAYGYTF. The DNA of the CDR3 is TGTGCCAGCAGCCCCGCCCCGGGGAATGCGTATGGCTACACCTTC.

The chain's CDR3 is CSVPGLQGGQPQHF. The CDR3 region has the DNA TGCAGCGTGCCTGGGTTGCAGGGCGGTCAGCCCCAGCATTTT. V is TRBV29-1 and J is TRBJ1-5; D perhaps matches TRBD1 (5 bases). The CDR3 spans 14 residues. Germline-derived CDR1 and CDR2 are SQVTM and ANQGSEA. V shed 6 bases and J shed 6 bases, with 18 bases lying between them.

V gene TRBV20-1 combines with J gene TRBJ1-2; 12 bases line up with TRBD1. The CDR3 loop spans 16 amino acids. CDR1 is DFQATT, CDR2 SNEGSKA, per germline (reference sequence). V dropped 0 bases and J dropped 5; count of bases not matched to a gene: 7. In DNA form, the CDR3 reads TGCAGTGCTAGAGACCCGGGACAGGGGGCGAGTTATGGCTACACCTTC. It encodes CSARDPGQGASYGYTF.

This chain uses TRBV9 with TRBJ2-1, with 8 bases fitting TRBD2. This CDR3 is built from 16 residues. V was pared by 0 bases and J by 8 bases, with 10 bases of the junction left unmatched. CDR1 SGDLS and CDR2 YYNGEE come from the germline V gene. The CDR3 DNA follows: TGTGCCAGCAGCGTAGAGGGAGCGGGAGTTATCGATGAGCAGTTCTTC. Translation gives CASSVEGAGVIDEQFF.

The table lists this clonotype with a few counts. This chain connects TRBV20-1 to TRBJ2-6, with TRBD1 as a possible D gene (5 bases). CDR3 size: 16 residues. Trimming cost V 1 base and J 0 bases, with 10 bases left between them. Germline V gene sequence: CDR1 DFQATT, CDR2 SNEGSKA (reference sequence). CDR3 region: CSARATARSGANVLTF. Written as DNA, the CDR3 is TGCAGTGCTAGAGCGACAGCGCGCTCTGGGGCCAACGTCCTGACTTTC.

The rearrangement joins TRBV29-1 to TRBJ1-1; 7 bases map to TRBD1. The CDR3 contains 13 residues. Germline CDR1 is SQVTM and CDR2 is ANQGSEA. Trimming at V came to 3 bases and at J to 5 bases, leaving 6 bases not matched to a gene. The CDR3 spells CSVERGGRTEAFF. CDR3 DNA sequence: TGCAGCGTTGAGAGAGGGGGCAGGACTGAAGCTTTCTTT.

This clonotype was recorded a few times. CDR3 region: CSASRDMPGNEKLFF. The CDR3 nucleotides read TGCAGTGCTTCCCGGGACATGCCGGGAAATGAAAAACTGTTTTTT. The chain joins TRBV20-1 to TRBJ1-4; weak D call: TRBD1 (6 bases). The CDR3 length is 15 residues. Germline CDR1 and CDR2: DFQATT and SNEGSKA (reference sequence). V was trimmed by 5 bases and J by 5 bases, leaving 18 bases between them.

On this clonotype itself: A much more abundant neighbour one base away suggests this may be a read error. The chain uses TRBV5-6 and TRBJ2-3, with D possibly being TRBD1 (6 bases). Trimming took off 2 bases at V and 5 bases at J, with 9 bases between the two ends. The length of the CDR3 is 13 residues. Germline CDR1 reads SGHDT; CDR2 reads YYEEEE. CDR3 protein: CASSLQGKDTQYF. CDR3 in DNA: TGTGCCAGCAGCTTACAGGGCAAAGATACGCAGTATTTT.

This clonotype has only a few counts. The V call is TRBV6-2 or TRBV6-3, the J call TRBJ2-5, with 12 bases aligning to TRBD2. The CDR3 consists of 16 residues. Germline assignment: CDR1 MNHEY and CDR2 SVGEGT. Losses at the gene ends were 6 bases for V and 2 bases for J; bases not matched to a gene: 7. CDR3 bases: TGTGCCAGCAGCACCCTAGCGGGGGGGCGGCAAGAGACCCAGTACTTC. Its translation: CASSTLAGGRQETQYF.

The chain joins TRBV27 to TRBJ2-3; 8 bases map to TRBD1. Germline V lookup: CDR1 MNHEY, CDR2 SMNVEV (reference sequence). V lost 10 bases, J lost 4 bases, and 4 bases stayed unmatched. The CDR3 length is 12 residues. The DNA of the CDR3 is TGTGCCACCCAGGGGGCGGCAGATACGCAGTATTTT. Amino acids: CATQGAADTQYF.

This clonotype was seen a few times. The CDR3 here is CAGTRYREGNEQFF. The CDR3 DNA follows: TGTGCCGGCACCAGATACAGGGAAGGCAATGAGCAGTTCTTC. V usage is TRBV6-2 or TRBV6-3 and J usage is TRBJ2-1; tentative D call: TRBD1 (6 bases). Trimming stripped 11 bases from V and 6 bases from J, with 20 bases between. This CDR3 contains 14 residues. Germline V gene sequence: CDR1 MNHEY, CDR2 SVGEGT.

In this sample, this clonotype turned up a few times. The rearrangement uses TRBV4-1 and TRBJ1-5, with D perhaps TRBD1 (6 bases). The length of the CDR3 is 15 residues. In germline, CDR1 is MGHRA, CDR2 YSYEKL. Trimming took off 3 bases at V and 3 bases at J, with 12 bases between the two ends. The CDR3: CASSHSGVANQPQHF. The CDR3 nucleotides are TGCGCCAGCAGCCACTCAGGGGTGGCCAATCAGCCCCAGCATTTT.

The chain uses TRBV9 and TRBJ1-2; tentative D call: TRBD1 (5 bases). Germline V CDR1 and CDR2: SGDLS, YYNGEE. The CDR3 spans 15 residues. Trimming cost V 3 bases and J 2 bases, with 14 bases left between them. CDR3 sequence (DNA): TGTGCCAGCAGCGACGGGACGGAAACCAACTATGGCTACACCTTC. As protein: CASSDGTETNYGYTF.

V usage is TRBV4-1 and J usage is TRBJ1-6; D gene unclear. CDR1 and CDR2 from the germline V gene are MGHRA and YSYEKL. CDR3 length: 14 residues. Trimming pared 5 bases from V and 7 bases from J, leaving 12 bases between. The CDR3 DNA reads TGCGCCAGCAGCAATCGACGGGCAAATTCACCCCTCCACTTT. It specifies CASSNRRANSPLHF.

The V call is TRBV5-4, the J call TRBJ2-3, with 7 bases lining up with TRBD2. The J segment lost 6 bases and the V segment lost 5 bases, leaving 9 bases of the junction unmatched. The CDR3 totals 14 residues. CDR1 and CDR2 (germline): SGHNT, YYREEE (reference sequence). CDR3 amino acids: CASRGRTSMDTQYF. CDR3 sequence (DNA): TGTGCCAGCAGAGGAAGGACTAGTATGGATACGCAGTATTTT. The full variable domain, its missing parts supplied by reference TRBV5-4 and TRBJ2-3, is ETGVTQSPTHLIKTRGQQVTLRCSSQSGHNTVSWYQQALGQGPQFIFQYYREEENGRGNFPPRFSGLQFPNYSSELNVNALELDDSALYLCASRGRTSMDTQYFGPGTRLTVL.

J is TRBJ1-6 and V is TRBV5-1; D remains ambiguous. Germline CDR1 SGHRS, CDR2 YFSETQ. Trimming removed 6 bases from V and 6 bases from J, with 22 bases in between. The CDR3 length is 17 residues. The CDR3 DNA reads TGCGCCAGCACGCTATTGGACCGTCAAAGCCCTAATTCACCCCTCCACTTT. Residues: CASTLLDRQSPNSPLHF.

To note about this clonotype: Given a much more abundant clone one base away, this may be a read error. This chain uses TRBV6-1 with TRBJ1-1; D remains ambiguous. Germline V CDR1 and CDR2: MNHNS, SASEGT. Trimming cost V 2 bases and J 3 bases, with 7 bases left between them. This CDR3 region has 13 residues. The CDR3 DNA is TGTGCCAGCAGTGAACCATCGCACACTGAAGCTTTCTTT. Its translation is CASSEPSHTEAFF.

The CDR3 bases are TGTGCCAGCAGCTTAGGAGGGGCGGGCTCCTATGGCTACACCTTC. Its translation: CASSLGGAGSYGYTF. The chain combines TRBV7-2 with TRBJ1-2; a weak D match, TRBD1 (5 bases). The CDR3 has 15 amino acids. V was pared by 1 base and J by 4 bases, with 13 bases between. CDR1 and CDR2 from the germline V gene are SGHTA and FQGNSA.

The CDR3 sequence: CASSLTLNYEQFF. DNA for the CDR3: TGTGCCAGCAGCTTAACTCTAAACTACGAGCAGTTCTTC. This chain uses TRBV7-9 with TRBJ2-1; D is undetermined. V gave up 2 bases and J gave up 10 bases, with 12 bases separating them. The CDR3 contains 13 residues. Germline V lookup: CDR1 SEHNR, CDR2 FQNEAQ (reference sequence).

The chain combines TRBV20-1 with TRBJ2-2; D is perhaps TRBD2 (7 bases). This CDR3 is 13 amino acids long. The germline V gene has CDR1 DFQATT and CDR2 SNEGSKA (reference sequence). Trimming shortened V by 6 bases and J by 4 bases, and 12 bases separated the two germline ends. The CDR3 is CSARGGATGELFF. The DNA of the CDR3 is TGCAGTGCCCGTGGGGGGGCCACCGGGGAGCTGTTTTTT.

The chain recombines TRBV20-1 with TRBJ2-7, with 8 bases fitting TRBD2. The CDR3 is made up of 15 amino acids. V trimming: 1 base; J trimming: 3 bases; junction bases outside the gene matches: 8. Germline V CDR1 and CDR2: DFQATT, SNEGSKA (reference sequence). CDR3 DNA sequence: TGCAGTGCTAGAGGGCGGGGGGCACAAAACTACGAGCAGTACTTC. As protein: CSARGRGAQNYEQYF.

The rearrangement joins TRBV20-1 to TRBJ2-3; D unclear. CDR3 length: 15 amino acids. V was clipped by 0 bases and J by 3 bases, with 13 bases between them. Germline V gives CDR1 DFQATT, CDR2 SNEGSKA (reference sequence). The CDR3 nucleotides are TGCAGTGCTAGAGATCGGAGCCGCGGAACAGATACGCAGTATTTT. It encodes CSARDRSRGTDTQYF.